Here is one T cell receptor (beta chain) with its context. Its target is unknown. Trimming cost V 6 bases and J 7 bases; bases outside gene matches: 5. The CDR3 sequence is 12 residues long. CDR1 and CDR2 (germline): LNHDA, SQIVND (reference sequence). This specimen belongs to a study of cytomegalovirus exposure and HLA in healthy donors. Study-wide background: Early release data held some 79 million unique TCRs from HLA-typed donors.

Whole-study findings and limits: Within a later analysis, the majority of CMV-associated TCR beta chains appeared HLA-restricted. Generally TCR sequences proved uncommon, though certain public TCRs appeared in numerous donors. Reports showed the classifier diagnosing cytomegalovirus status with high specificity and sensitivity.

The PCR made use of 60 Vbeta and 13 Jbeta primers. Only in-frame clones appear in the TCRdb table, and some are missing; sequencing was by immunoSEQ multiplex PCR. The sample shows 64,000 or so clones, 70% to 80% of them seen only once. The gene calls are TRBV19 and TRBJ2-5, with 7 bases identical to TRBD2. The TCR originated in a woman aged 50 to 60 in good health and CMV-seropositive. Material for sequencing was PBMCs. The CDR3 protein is CASSPGGTTQYF. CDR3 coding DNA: TGTGCCAGTAGCCCGGGGGGTACGACCCAGTACTTC.